The 15 T cell receptor beta chains below come from one sample, sequenced in a study of blood T cells in healthy people across ages. The use of a sample-barcoded 5' primer and a J-beta primer mix characterized a second PCR of roughly 7 to 11 cycles. TCRdb itself ran the 5' RACE reads through MiXCR, one entry per CDR3 protein. The data show roughly 2 million distinct CDR3 sequences, about 49% seen once. The sample comprised blood. The receptors originated from a woman aged 40 to 50 in good health.

A single count supports this clonotype. CDR3 region: CASSLGAGTYHGYTF. The DNA for the CDR3 is TGTGCCAGCAGCTTAGGGGCCGGGACGTATCATGGCTACACCTTC. The J gene is TRBJ1-2, the V gene TRBV7-2; D may be TRBD1 (5 bases). Trimming cost V 1 base and J 6 bases, with 15 bases left between them. Germline CDR1 SGHTA, CDR2 FQGNSA. CDR3 length: 15 residues.

A few counts support this clonotype. The V and J genes are TRBV20-1 and TRBJ2-1, with D hard to call. Germline CDR1 DFQATT, CDR2 SNEGSKA (reference sequence). Trimming stripped 1 base from V and 1 base from J, with 14 bases between. This CDR3 has 16 amino acids. CDR3 protein: CSARAPGLGSYNEQFF. For the CDR3, the DNA is TGCAGTGCTAGAGCCCCCGGGTTGGGGTCCTACAATGAGCAGTTCTTC.

This clonotype was observed once. The chain uses TRBV7-9 and TRBJ2-3; 8 bases fit TRBD2. Germline V gene lookup returns CDR1 SEHNR and CDR2 FQNEAQ (reference sequence). This CDR3 contains 19 residues. Trimming removed 1 base from V and 3 bases from J; junction bases left unmatched: 15. CDR3 DNA: TGTGCCAGCAGCTTAGGGGGACTAGACGGCCCTGGTGGAACAGATACGCAGTATTTT. Protein product: CASSLGGLDGPGGTDTQYF.

This clonotype showed up just a few times. The chain combines TRBV3-1 with TRBJ2-1, with D possibly matching TRBD2 (6 bases). Germline values: CDR1 LGHDT, CDR2 YNNKEL (reference sequence). This CDR3 contains 15 residues. The ends were cut back, 4 bases at V and 8 bases at J, with 18 bases in the middle. The CDR3 DNA reads as TGTGCCAGCAGCCCCACGGGGACTGGGTTAGATGAGCAGTTCTTC. Translated: CASSPTGTGLDEQFF.

Only a few counts were recorded for this clonotype. Its ends do not fully match the called genes, so a read error is possible. The gene calls are TRBV5-1 and TRBJ2-1; D remains unclear. Per germline, CDR1 SGHRS and CDR2 YFSETQ. The CDR3 is 12 amino acids. The CDR3 DNA follows: TGTGCCAGCAGCTTAGTTTTAAATGAGCAGTTCTTC. Translated, it gives CASSLVLNEQFF.

A few counts support this clonotype. V and J are TRBV5-5 and TRBJ2-7; D gene uncertain. CDR1 SGHKS and CDR2 YYEKEE come from the germline V gene (reference sequence). V was pared by 5 bases and J by 5 bases, with 17 bases between. There are 14 residues in the CDR3. The CDR3 sequence is CASSHVGMYNEQYF. In DNA, the CDR3 is TGTGCCAGCAGTCACGTAGGGATGTACAACGAGCAGTACTTC.

This chain uses TRBV20-1 with TRBJ1-2, with a weak D call TRBD1 (6 bases). The CDR3 loop spans 13 amino acids. Between the trimmed V and J ends, which lost 4 bases and 3 bases, there was a span of 12 bases. Germline lookup yields CDR1 DFQATT and CDR2 SNEGSKA (reference sequence). The CDR3 region is CSATLGADYGYTF. The CDR3 region has the DNA TGCAGTGCTACGTTGGGGGCGGACTATGGCTACACCTTC.

In its sample, this clonotype was seen a few times. The chain recombines TRBV27 with TRBJ2-3; possibly TRBD2 for D (6 bases). The CDR3 spans 14 residues. Trimming removed 5 bases from V and 5 bases from J, with 14 bases in between. Germline values: CDR1 MNHEY, CDR2 SMNVEV (reference sequence). The CDR3 reads CASSPGDSGDTQYF. The CDR3 region has the DNA TGTGCCAGCAGTCCGGGAGACTCAGGAGATACGCAGTATTTT.

The sample holds many counts of this clonotype. The chain combines TRBV12-3 or TRBV12-4 with TRBJ2-5, with 12 bases lining up with TRBD2. This CDR3 is 14 amino acids long. With V trimmed by 8 bases and J by 3 bases, 4 bases remained unmatched. The CDR3 region is CASRRLAGEETQYF. CDR3 coding DNA: TGTGCCAGCCGTAGACTAGCGGGGGAAGAGACCCAGTACTTC.

The chain links TRBV5-1 to TRBJ1-2; TRBD1 aligns across 7 bases. The CDR3 runs to 15 residues. The germline gives CDR1 SGHRS, CDR2 YFSETQ. With V trimmed by 4 bases and J by 6 bases, 12 bases remained unmatched. The CDR3 loop is CASSPRQGISHGYTF. CDR3 sequence (DNA): TGCGCCAGCAGCCCTAGACAGGGAATATCGCATGGCTACACCTTC.

The chain combines TRBV3-1 with TRBJ2-7; D tentatively fits TRBD1 or TRBD2 (5 bases each). This CDR3 spans 16 amino acids. With 1 base removed from V and 0 bases from J, the gap between germline ends came to 13 bases. Germline V gene sequence: CDR1 LGHDT, CDR2 YNNKEL (reference sequence). The CDR3 sequence: CASSQVRDGDSYEQYF. CDR3 in DNA: TGTGCCAGCAGCCAAGTCCGGGACGGAGACTCCTACGAGCAGTACTTC.

This clonotype was picked up a small number of times. This may arise from a read error, as a much more abundant clone is one base away. The V gene is TRBV15, the J gene TRBJ2-5; D is unclear. The CDR3 is 13 amino acids. V lost 5 bases, J lost 11 bases, and 18 bases lay in between. Germline values: CDR1 LNHNV, CDR2 YYDKDF (reference sequence). The CDR3 nucleotides read TGTGCCACCAGCGGCCAAAAGTACAATGAGCAGTACTTC. It specifies CATSGQKYNEQYF.

The rearrangement uses TRBV5-1 and TRBJ2-1; TRBD2 agrees at 9 bases. V lost 7 bases to trimming and J lost 6 bases; unmatched junction nucleotides: 8. This CDR3 has 14 residues. Germline values: CDR1 SGHRS, CDR2 YFSETQ. The CDR3 reads CASSETSGPNEQFF. The CDR3 DNA reads TGCGCCAGCTCAGAGACTAGCGGCCCCAATGAGCAGTTCTTC. Using reference TRBV5-1 and TRBJ2-1 for the parts outside the CDR3, the full variable domain is KAGVTQTPRYLIKTRGQQVTLSCSPISGHRSVSWYQQTPGQGLQFLFEYFSETQRNKGNFPGRFSGRQFSNSRSEMNVSTLELGDSALYLCASSETSGPNEQFFGPGTRLTVL.

This clonotype was seen only a few times. The V call is TRBV4-2, the J call TRBJ2-5, with TRBD2 matching over 8 bases. The CDR3 is 17 amino acids. Looked up from germline, CDR1 is LGHNA and CDR2 is YNFKEQ. With 1 base clipped from V and 1 base from J, the junction kept 8 bases outside the gene matches. DNA for the CDR3: TGTGCCAGCAGCCAAGGACGCACGGGGGGGGGCCAAGAGACCCAGTACTTC. It is translated as CASSQGRTGGGQETQYF.

The chain recombines TRBV5-1 with TRBJ2-1; TRBD2 agrees at 11 bases. This CDR3 region has 20 residues. CDR1 is SGHRS and CDR2 is YFSETQ in the germline V gene. V lost 0 bases to trimming and J lost 2 bases; unmatched junction nucleotides: 13. CDR3 residues: CASSLGGRLAGPLTYNEQFF. CDR3 in DNA: TGCGCCAGCAGCTTGGGAGGTCGACTAGCGGGGCCTTTAACCTACAATGAGCAGTTCTTC.